The T cell receptor (beta chain) described here comes from a study of spatial heterogeneity in lung cancer. The time point here: sample taken at primary tumor resection. Whole RNA obtained from tumor, nontumor lung or frozen PBMC underwent sequencing without sorting. The CDR3 has 13 residues. V lost 2 bases and J 3 bases, leaving 7 bases between the germline ends. This clonotype has more than one count but fewer than ten. All TCR cDNA molecules were individually tagged with a unique molecular identifier. MiXCR, run by TCRdb on the 5' RACE reads, gives a single entry per CDR3 protein. The profile shows 40,000 to 45,000 distinct CDR3 sequences, 12% to 15% of them singletons.

V is TRBV12-3 or TRBV12-4 and J is TRBJ1-1; D is ambiguous. The specimen comprised PBMCs, sampled at surgery. The sequence was obtained from a male donor with early-stage non-small cell lung cancer. The CDR3 sequence: CASSLMSDTEAFF. The CDR3, as DNA: TGTGCCAGCAGTTTAATGAGTGACACTGAAGCTTTCTTT.